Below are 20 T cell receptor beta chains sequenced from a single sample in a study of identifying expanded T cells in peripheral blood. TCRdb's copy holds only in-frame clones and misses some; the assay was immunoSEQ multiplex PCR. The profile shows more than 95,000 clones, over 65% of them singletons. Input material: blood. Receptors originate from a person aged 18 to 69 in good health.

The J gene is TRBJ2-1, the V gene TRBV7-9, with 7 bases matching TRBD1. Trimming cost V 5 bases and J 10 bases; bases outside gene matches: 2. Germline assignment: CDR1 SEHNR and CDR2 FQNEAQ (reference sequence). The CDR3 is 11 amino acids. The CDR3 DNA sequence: TGTGCCAGCAGCATGGACAGGGAGCAGTTCTTC. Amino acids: CASSMDREQFF.

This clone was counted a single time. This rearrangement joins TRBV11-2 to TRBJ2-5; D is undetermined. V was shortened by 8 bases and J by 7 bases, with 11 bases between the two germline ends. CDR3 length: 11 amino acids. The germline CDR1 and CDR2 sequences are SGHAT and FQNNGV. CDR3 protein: CASQRSGTQYF. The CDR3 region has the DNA TGTGCCAGCCAGCGATCCGGGACCCAGTACTTC.

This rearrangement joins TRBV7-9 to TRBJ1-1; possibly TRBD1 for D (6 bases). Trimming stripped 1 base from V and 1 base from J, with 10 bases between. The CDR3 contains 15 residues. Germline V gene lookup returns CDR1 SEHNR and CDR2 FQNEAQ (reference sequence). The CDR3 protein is CASSLGWTENTEAFF. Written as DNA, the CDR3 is TGTGCCAGCAGCTTAGGTTGGACAGAGAACACTGAAGCTTTCTTT.

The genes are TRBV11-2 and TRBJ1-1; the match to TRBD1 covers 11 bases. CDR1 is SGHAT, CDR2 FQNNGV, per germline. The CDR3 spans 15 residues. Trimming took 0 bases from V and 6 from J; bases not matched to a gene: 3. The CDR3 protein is CASSLEWGQGAEAFF. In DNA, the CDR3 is TGTGCCAGCAGCTTAGAGTGGGGACAGGGGGCTGAAGCTTTCTTT.

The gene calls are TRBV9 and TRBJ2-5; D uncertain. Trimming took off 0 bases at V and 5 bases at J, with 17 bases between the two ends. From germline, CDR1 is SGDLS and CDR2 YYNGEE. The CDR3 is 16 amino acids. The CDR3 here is CASSVGWWGVGETQYF. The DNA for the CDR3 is TGTGCCAGCAGCGTAGGATGGTGGGGTGTCGGGGAGACCCAGTACTTC.

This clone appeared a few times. The CDR3 coding sequence is TGCGCCAGCAGGGGGGCCGCGGGCTGGGCGTCAAATGAGCAGTTCTTC. Translating it yields CASRGAAGWASNEQFF. The chain employs TRBV5-1 and TRBJ2-1; tentatively, D is TRBD1 (6 bases). In germline, CDR1 is SGHRS, CDR2 YFSETQ. V shed 5 bases and J shed 7 bases, with 22 bases lying between them. The CDR3 extends over 16 amino acids. The full variable domain, rest sourced from reference TRBV5-1 and TRBJ2-1, is KAGVTQTPRYLIKTRGQQVTLSCSPISGHRSVSWYQQTPGQGLQFLFEYFSETQRNKGNFPGRFSGRQFSNSRSEMNVSTLELGDSALYLCASRGAAGWASNEQFFGPGTRLTVL.

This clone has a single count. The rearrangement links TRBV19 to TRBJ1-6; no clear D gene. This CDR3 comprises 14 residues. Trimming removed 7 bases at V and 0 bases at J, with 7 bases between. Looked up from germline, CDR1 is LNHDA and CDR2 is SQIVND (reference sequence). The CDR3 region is CASKMSSYNSPLHF. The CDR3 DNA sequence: TGTGCCAGTAAGATGAGCTCCTATAATTCACCCCTCCACTTT.

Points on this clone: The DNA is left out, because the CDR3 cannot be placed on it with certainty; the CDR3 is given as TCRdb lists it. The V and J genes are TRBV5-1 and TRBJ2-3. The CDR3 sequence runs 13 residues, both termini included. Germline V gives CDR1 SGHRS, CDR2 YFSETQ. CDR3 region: CASSSSWLGTQYF.

DNA for the CDR3: TGTGCCAGCAGTTACGGGGATAGCAATCAGCCCCAGCATTTT. As protein: CASSYGDSNQPQHF. The chain joins TRBV6-6 to TRBJ1-5; D ambiguous. Trimming removed 2 bases at V and 0 bases at J, with 5 bases between. Germline V gene lookup returns CDR1 MNHNY and CDR2 SVGAGI (reference sequence). The CDR3 totals 14 residues.

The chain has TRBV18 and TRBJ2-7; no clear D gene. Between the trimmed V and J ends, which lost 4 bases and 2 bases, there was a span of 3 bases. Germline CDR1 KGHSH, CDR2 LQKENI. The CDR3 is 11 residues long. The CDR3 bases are TGTGCCAGCTCACGTGCCTACGAGCAGTACTTC. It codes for CASSRAYEQYF. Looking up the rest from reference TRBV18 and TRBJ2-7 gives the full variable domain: NAGVMQNPRHLVRRRGQEARLRCSPMKGHSHVYWYRQLPEEGLKFMVYLQKENIIDESGMPKERFSAEFPKEGPSILRIQQVVRGDSAAYFCASSRAYEQYFGPGTRLTVT.

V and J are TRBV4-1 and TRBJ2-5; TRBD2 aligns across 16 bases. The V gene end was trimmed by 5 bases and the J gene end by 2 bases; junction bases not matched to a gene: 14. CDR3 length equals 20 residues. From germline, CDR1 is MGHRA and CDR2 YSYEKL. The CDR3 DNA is TGCGCCAGCAGCGAACAGCCTCTCCCGGGACTAGCGGGGGGGCAAGAGACCCAGTACTTC. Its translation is CASSEQPLPGLAGGQETQYF.

CDR3 coding DNA: TGTGCCAGCAGCTTAGAGGCCTTGTCCTACGAGCAGTACTTC. This gives the protein CASSLEALSYEQYF. The rearrangement links TRBV7-2 to TRBJ2-7, with no clear D. Germline CDR1 reads SGHTA; CDR2 reads FQGNSA. The CDR3 covers 14 residues. Trimming left V 1 base short and J 1 base short, with 8 bases between.

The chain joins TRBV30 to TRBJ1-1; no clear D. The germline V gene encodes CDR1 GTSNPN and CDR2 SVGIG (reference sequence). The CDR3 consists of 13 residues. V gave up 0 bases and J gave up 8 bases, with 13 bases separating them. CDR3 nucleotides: TGTGCCTGGAGTGTCACGGGTAATAAGGAAGCTTTCTTT. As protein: CAWSVTGNKEAFF.

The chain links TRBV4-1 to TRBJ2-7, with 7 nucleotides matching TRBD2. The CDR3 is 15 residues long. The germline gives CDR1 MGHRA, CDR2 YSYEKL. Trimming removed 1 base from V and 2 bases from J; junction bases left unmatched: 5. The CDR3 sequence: CASSQGGGLTYEQYF. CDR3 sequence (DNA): TGCGCCAGCAGCCAAGGTGGGGGACTAACCTACGAGCAGTACTTC.

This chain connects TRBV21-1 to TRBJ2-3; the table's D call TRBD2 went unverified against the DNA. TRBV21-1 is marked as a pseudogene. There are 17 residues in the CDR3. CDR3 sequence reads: CASSKALAQNSVDTQYF. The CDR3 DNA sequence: TGTGCCAGCAGCAAAGCGCTAGCACAAAACTCGGTTGATACGCAGTATTTT.

CDR3 nucleotides: TGCGCCAGCAGCTATATAGGGGGGGCAGATACGCAGTATTTT. This codes for CASSYIGGADTQYF. The J gene is TRBJ2-3, the V gene TRBV5-1; perhaps TRBD2 as D (7 bases). The CDR3 is 14 amino acids. CDR1 is SGHRS, CDR2 YFSETQ, per germline. Trimming took off 3 bases at V and 4 bases at J, with 12 bases between the two ends.

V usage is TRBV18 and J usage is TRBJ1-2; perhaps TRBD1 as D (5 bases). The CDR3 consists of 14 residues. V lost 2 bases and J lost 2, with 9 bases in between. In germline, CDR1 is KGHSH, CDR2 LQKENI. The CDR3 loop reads CASSPLGRNYGYTF. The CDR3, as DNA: TGTGCCAGCTCACCATTGGGACGGAACTATGGCTACACCTTC.

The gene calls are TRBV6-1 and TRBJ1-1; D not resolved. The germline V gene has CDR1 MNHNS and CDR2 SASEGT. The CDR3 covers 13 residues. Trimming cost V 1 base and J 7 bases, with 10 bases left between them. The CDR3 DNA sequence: TGTGCCAGCAGTGAAGGGTACCAGGTTGAAGCTTTCTTT. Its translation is CASSEGYQVEAFF.

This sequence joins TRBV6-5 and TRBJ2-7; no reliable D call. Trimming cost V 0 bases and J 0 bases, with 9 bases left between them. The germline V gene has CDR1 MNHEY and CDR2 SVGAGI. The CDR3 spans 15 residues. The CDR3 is CASSYSASSSYEQYF. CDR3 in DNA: TGTGCCAGCAGTTACTCAGCCTCAAGCTCCTACGAGCAGTACTTC.

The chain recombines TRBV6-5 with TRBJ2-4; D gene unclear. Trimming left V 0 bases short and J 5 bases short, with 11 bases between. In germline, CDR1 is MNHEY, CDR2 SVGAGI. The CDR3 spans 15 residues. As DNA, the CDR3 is TGTGCCAGCAGTTACTCGGCCGTATCCCAAAACATTCAGTACTTC. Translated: CASSYSAVSQNIQYF.